This T cell receptor beta chain came from a study of graft-versus-host responses after intestinal transplantation. Study-level information: Multivisceral, liver-intestinal, or isolated intestinal transplants were given to recipients.

Data came from immunoSEQ multiplex PCR; TCRdb stores just in-frame clones and leaves some out. Seen here are 25,000 to 30,000 clones, 82% observed once, and the top ten hold 0.65% to 0.85%. The ends were cut back, 2 bases at V and 7 bases at J, with 14 bases in the middle. The germline V gene has CDR1 SEHNR and CDR2 FQNEAQ (reference sequence). The CDR3 sequence is 14 residues long. As regards this clone: No antigen is known for it.

The sequenced sample was unstimulated CD4+ T cells sorted from spleen or lymph node cells, obtained before intestinal transplant. The chain carries TRBV7-9 and TRBJ2-5, with D possibly being TRBD1 (7 bases). This receptor was obtained from a human donor who received an intestinal transplant. CDR3 in DNA: TGTGCCAGCAGCTTACGGGGGACAGAGGGGACCCAGTACTTC. Protein sequence: CASSLRGTEGTQYF.